Sequencing of this T cell receptor (beta chain) was carried out in a study of blood T cell repertoires in COVID-19. Study context: COVID-19 samples collected from the United States, Italy and Spain covered acute and convalescent phases. Sources were T cells, B-cell-depleted T cells, or PBMCs; the material itself was cDNA or gDNA.

Original handling: For nucleated cells, counts were estimated from reference gene primer amplification. Assay used: immunoSEQ multiplex PCR; TCRdb lists only in-frame clones, some missing. V, J and clone size are taken as reported in that table, and D and trimming were inferred from the DNA itself. The sample shows 150,000 to 200,000 clones, over 75% of them seen only once. The TCR originated in a man aged 55 to 70 with active or convalescent COVID-19. The source material was peripheral blood.

CDR3 amino acids: CASSQPKTGTNEKLFF. CDR3 in DNA: TGTGCCAGCAGCCAACCTAAAACGGGGACTAATGAAAAACTGTTTTTT. This chain connects TRBV3-1 (or the pseudogene TRBV3-2) to TRBJ1-4; no clear D gene. V gave up 2 bases and J gave up 2 bases, with 12 bases separating them. The germline CDR1 and CDR2 sequences are LGHDT and YNNKEL (reference sequence). This CDR3 region has 16 residues.